Listed below are T cell receptor beta chains from one sample, sequenced in a study of cytomegalovirus exposure and HLA in healthy donors. Assay used: immunoSEQ multiplex PCR; TCRdb lists only in-frame clones, some missing. The sample shows about 200,000 clones, 79% of them seen only once. Sequenced material: PBMCs. These TCRs come from a young woman in good health and CMV-seropositive. Each CDR3 is given with its conserved first and last residue. The D gene is left open where the match is weak. Size values are once, few and many counts, or a class for expanded clones, and some rows have none.

v_gene,d_gene,abundance,j_gene,CDR3nt,CDR3aa
TRBV15,-,few,TRBJ2-5,TGTGCCACCAGCAGAGATAGGAGTAAACGGGAGACCCAGTACTTC,CATSRDRSKRETQYF
TRBV7-8,-,-,TRBJ1-1,TGTGCCAGCAGACGTGGGGTTTTTGGCGGGGGGCCTTACTCGGCGAACACTGAAGCTTTCTTT,CASRRGVFGGGPYSANTEAFF
TRBV30,-,-,TRBJ1-1,TGTGCCTGGAGTGTAGGCGGGAACACTGAAGCTTTCTTT,CAWSVGGNTEAFF
TRBV11-2,-,once,TRBJ2-4,TGTGCCAGCAGCTTAGTAACAGAGGGCATTCAGTACTTC,CASSLVTEGIQYF
TRBV2,TRBD1,-,TRBJ1-2,TGTGCCAGCAGTCGACAGGGGACTAACTATGGCTACACCTTC,CASSRQGTNYGYTF
TRBV13,TRBD1,-,TRBJ1-2,TGTGCCAGCAGCTTAGTGGGCTGGGGGGACAGGGGGCGCTTAAAAAGTGGCTACACCTTC,CASSLVGWGDRGRLKSGYTF
TRBV11-3,-,-,TRBJ1-2,TGTGCCAGCAGCTTAAATACAGGCTATGGCTACACCTTC,CASSLNTGYGYTF
TRBV29-1,TRBD2,once,TRBJ2-3,TGCAGCGTTGAAGTTTTACTTGGCCGGGAGGGCCACCAGGCAGATACGCAGTATTTT,CSVEVLLGREGHQADTQYF
TRBV15,TRBD1,-,TRBJ2-1,TGTGCCACCAGCAGAGATCGAGGGACAGGGGGCAATGAGCAGTTCTTC,CATSRDRGTGGNEQFF
TRBV5-6,TRBD1,-,TRBJ2-5,TGTGCCAGCAGCCGGGGACAGGGGGAGACCCAGTACTTC,CASSRGQGETQYF
TRBV18,TRBD2,-,TRBJ2-7,TGTGCCAGCTCACCTGGGCTAGCGGGGGGATTAGGCGAGCAGTACTTC,CASSPGLAGGLGEQYF
TRBV5-1,-,-,TRBJ2-1,TGCGCCAGCAGCTCATGGTCCGGGGGGCTAGACAATGAGCAGTTCTTC,CASSSWSGGLDNEQFF
TRBV19,TRBD1,once,TRBJ1-5,TGTGCCAGTAGTTTCCCGGGACAGGGACGGGGTCAGCCCCAGCATTTT,CASSFPGQGRGQPQHF
TRBV14,-,-,TRBJ2-1,TGTGCCAGCAGCCAAATAGGACTTTACAATGAGCAGTTCTTC,CASSQIGLYNEQFF
TRBV21-1,-,-,TRBJ2-1,TGTGCCAGCAAAGGAATAGCGGGAGAATATTTGGGCAATGAGCAGTTCTTC,CASKGIAGEYLGNEQFF
TRBV7-6,TRBD1,-,TRBJ1-3,TGTGCCAGCAGCTTGACAGGGGGCGCGACTGGAAACACCATATATTTT,CASSLTGGATGNTIYF
TRBV10-2,-,-,TRBJ2-2,TGCGCCAGCACCCAGGACACTTTTTCGTGGGACACCGGGGAGCTGTTTTTT,CASTQDTFSWDTGELFF
TRBV5-1,-,-,TRBJ2-7,TGCGCCAGCAGCTTGTTAGACTGGCCTGGGTACGAGCAGTACTTC,CASSLLDWPGYEQYF
TRBV15,-,once,TRBJ2-7,TGTGCCACCAGCAGAGATCCCCAGGACTACGAGCAGTACTTC,CATSRDPQDYEQYF
TRBV7-9,-,-,TRBJ2-5,TGTGCCAGCAGCTCCCCCTGGGGCACACTAAAAGAGACCCAGTACTTC,CASSSPWGTLKETQYF
TRBV7-2,-,-,TRBJ2-7,TGTGCCTCGGGGGTTAACTCCTACGAGCAGTACTTC,CASGVNSYEQYF
TRBV4-1,-,few,TRBJ1-3,TGCGCCAGCAGCCAAGATTTGTCAGGTGGAAACACCATATATTTT,CASSQDLSGGNTIYF
TRBV30,-,-,TRBJ1-2,TGTGCCTGGACCGGGGGGTTCTATGGCTACACCTTC,CAWTGGFYGYTF
TRBV5-1,TRBD2,-,TRBJ2-7,TGCGCCAGCAGCTTGTCGAGCGGGAGGGCCTACGAGCAGTACTTC,CASSLSSGRAYEQYF